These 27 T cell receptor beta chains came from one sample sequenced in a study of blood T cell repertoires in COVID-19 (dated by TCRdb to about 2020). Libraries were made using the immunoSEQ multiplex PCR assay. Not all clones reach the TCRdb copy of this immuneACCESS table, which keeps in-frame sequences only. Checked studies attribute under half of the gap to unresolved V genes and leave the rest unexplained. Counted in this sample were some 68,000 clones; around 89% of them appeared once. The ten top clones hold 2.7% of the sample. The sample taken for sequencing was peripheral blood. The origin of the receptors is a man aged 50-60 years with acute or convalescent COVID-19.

Here the CDR3 reads CASSGTQGLPGELFF. The CDR3 nucleotides are TGTGCCAGCAGCGGGACCCAGGGACTACCCGGGGAGCTGTTTTTT. The chain uses TRBV9 and TRBJ2-2; 7 bases match TRBD2. The ends lost 3 bases at V and 6 bases at J; junction bases unmatched: 8. There are 15 residues in the CDR3. Germline V lookup: CDR1 SGDLS, CDR2 YYNGEE.

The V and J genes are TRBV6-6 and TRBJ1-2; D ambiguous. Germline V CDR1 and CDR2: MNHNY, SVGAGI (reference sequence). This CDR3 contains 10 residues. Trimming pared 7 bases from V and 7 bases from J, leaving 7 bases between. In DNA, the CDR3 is TGTGCCAGCATGAGTACTGGCTACACCTTC. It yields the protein CASMSTGYTF.

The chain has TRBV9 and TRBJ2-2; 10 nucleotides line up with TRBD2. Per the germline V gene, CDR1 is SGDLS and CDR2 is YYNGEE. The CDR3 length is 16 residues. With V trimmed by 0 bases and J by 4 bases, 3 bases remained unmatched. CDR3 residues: CASSVDVAGGTGELFF. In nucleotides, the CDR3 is TGTGCCAGCAGCGTAGACGTAGCGGGAGGCACCGGGGAGCTGTTTTTT.

The CDR3 loop is CAWGRQEKNIQYF. The CDR3 nucleotides are TGTGCCTGGGGAAGGCAGGAAAAAAACATTCAGTACTTC. This chain uses TRBV30 with TRBJ2-4; D not resolved. CDR3 size: 13 residues. From germline, CDR1 is GTSNPN and CDR2 SVGIG (reference sequence). Trimming took off 5 bases at V and 4 bases at J, with 12 bases between the two ends.

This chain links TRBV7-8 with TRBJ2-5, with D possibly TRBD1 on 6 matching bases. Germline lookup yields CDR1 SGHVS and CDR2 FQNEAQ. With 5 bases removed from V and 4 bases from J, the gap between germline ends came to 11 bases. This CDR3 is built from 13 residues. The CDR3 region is CASSPGGGETQYF. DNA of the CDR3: TGTGCCAGCAGCCCTGGGGGCGGAGAGACCCAGTACTTC.

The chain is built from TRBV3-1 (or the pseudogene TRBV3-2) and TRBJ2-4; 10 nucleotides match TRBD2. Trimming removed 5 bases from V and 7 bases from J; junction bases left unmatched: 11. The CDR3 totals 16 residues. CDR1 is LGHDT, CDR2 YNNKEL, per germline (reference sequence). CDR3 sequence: CASSTHLAGETNIQYF. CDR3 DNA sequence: TGTGCCAGCAGCACCCATCTAGCGGGAGAGACTAACATTCAGTACTTC.

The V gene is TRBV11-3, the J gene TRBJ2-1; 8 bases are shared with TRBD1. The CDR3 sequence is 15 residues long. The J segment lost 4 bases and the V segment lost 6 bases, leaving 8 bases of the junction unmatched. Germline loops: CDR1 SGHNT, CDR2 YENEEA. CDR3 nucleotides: TGTGCCAGCAGTCCGATGCAGGGGGCGTACAATGAGCAGTTCTTC. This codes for CASSPMQGAYNEQFF.

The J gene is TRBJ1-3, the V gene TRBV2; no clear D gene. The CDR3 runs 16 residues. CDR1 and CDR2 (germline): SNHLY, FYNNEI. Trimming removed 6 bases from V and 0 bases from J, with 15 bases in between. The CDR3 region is CASSAVWAISGNTIYF. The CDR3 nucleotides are TGTGCCAGCAGCGCAGTGTGGGCAATCTCTGGAAACACCATATATTTT.

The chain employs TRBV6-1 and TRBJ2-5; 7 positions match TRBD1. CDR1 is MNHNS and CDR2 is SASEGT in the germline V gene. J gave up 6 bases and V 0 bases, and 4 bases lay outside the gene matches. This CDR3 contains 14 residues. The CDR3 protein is CASSEAHRGQTQYF. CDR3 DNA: TGTGCCAGCAGTGAAGCGCACAGGGGACAGACCCAGTACTTC.

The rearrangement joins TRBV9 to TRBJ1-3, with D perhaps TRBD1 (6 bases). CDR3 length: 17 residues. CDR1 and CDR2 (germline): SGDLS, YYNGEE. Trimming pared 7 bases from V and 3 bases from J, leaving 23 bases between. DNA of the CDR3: TGTGCCAGCGACACACAGACCAACAGGGATTATGGAAACACCATATATTTT. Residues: CASDTQTNRDYGNTIYF.

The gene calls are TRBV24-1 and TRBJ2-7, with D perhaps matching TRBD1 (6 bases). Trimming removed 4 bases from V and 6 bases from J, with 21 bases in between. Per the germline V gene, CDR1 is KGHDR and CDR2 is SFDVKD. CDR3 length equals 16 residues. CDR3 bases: TGTGCCACCAGTGACTCGACTACGGGACACCCTGGCGAGCAGTACTTC. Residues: CATSDSTTGHPGEQYF.

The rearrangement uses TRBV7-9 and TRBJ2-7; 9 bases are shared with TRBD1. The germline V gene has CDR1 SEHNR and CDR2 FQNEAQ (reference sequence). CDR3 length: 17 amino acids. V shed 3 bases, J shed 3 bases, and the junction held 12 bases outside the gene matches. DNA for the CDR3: TGTGCCAGCAGCTTGGACCCGGGACAGGGAGTTAGCTACGAGCAGTACGTC. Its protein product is CASSLDPGQGVSYEQYV.

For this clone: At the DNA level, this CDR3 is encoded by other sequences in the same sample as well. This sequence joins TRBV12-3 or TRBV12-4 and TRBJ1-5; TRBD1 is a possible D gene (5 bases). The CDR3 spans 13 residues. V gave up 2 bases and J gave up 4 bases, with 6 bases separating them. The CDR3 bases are TGTGCCAGCAGTTTACGGGGGAATCAGCCCCAGCATTTT. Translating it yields CASSLRGNQPQHF.

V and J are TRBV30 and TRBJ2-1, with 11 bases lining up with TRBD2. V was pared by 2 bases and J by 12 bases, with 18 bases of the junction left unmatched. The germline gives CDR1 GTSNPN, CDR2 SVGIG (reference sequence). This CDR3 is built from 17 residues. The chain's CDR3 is CAWSRTFSGRARMRQFF. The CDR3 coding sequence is TGTGCCTGGAGTCGTACCTTTAGCGGGAGGGCCAGAATGAGGCAGTTCTTC.

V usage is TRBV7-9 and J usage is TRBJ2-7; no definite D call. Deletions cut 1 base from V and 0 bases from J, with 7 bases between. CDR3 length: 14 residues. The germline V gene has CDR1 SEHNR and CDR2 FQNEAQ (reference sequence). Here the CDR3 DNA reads TGTGCCAGCAGCTTAGGGGCTGTCTCCTACGAGCAGTACGTC. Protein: CASSLGAVSYEQYV.

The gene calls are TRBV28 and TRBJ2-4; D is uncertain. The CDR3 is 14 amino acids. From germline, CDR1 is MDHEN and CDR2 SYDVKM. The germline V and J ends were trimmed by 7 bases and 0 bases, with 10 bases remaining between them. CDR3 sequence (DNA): TGTGCCAGCATCTTGAGCCTAGCCAAAAACATTCAGTACTTC. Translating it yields CASILSLAKNIQYF.

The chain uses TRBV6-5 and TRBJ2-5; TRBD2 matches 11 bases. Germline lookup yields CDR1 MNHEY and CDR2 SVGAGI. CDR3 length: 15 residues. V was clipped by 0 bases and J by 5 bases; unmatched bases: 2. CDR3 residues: CASSYSTSGIETQYF. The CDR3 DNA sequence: TGTGCCAGCAGTTACTCGACTAGCGGGATCGAGACCCAGTACTTC.

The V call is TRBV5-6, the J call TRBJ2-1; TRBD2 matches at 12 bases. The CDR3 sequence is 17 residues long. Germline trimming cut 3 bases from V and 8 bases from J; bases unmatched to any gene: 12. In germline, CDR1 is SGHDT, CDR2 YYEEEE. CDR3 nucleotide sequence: TGTGCCAGCAGCTCAACTTGGACTAGCGGGAAGGTAGATGAGCAGTTCTTC. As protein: CASSSTWTSGKVDEQFF.

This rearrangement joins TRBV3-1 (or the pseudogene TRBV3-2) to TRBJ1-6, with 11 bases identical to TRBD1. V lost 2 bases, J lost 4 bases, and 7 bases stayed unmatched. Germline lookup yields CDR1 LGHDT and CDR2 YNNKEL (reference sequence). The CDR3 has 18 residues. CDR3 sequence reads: CASSQMGQGVMYNSPLHF. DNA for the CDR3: TGTGCCAGCAGCCAAATGGGACAGGGGGTGATGTATAATTCACCCCTCCACTTT.

The CDR3 sequence: CASSHTVRGLGTQYF. CDR3 DNA: TGTGCCAGCAGCCACACCGTTAGAGGTTTGGGTACGCAGTATTTT. The chain employs TRBV7-8 and TRBJ2-3; D is ambiguous. V dropped 5 bases and J dropped 8 bases, with 20 bases sitting between them. The CDR3 loop spans 15 amino acids. Germline assignment: CDR1 SGHVS and CDR2 FQNEAQ.

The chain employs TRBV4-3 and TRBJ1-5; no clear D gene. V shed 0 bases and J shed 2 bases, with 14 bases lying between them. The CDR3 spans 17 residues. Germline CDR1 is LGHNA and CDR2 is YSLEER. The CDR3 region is CASSQDGPEQGNQPQHF. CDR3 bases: TGCGCCAGCAGCCAAGATGGCCCCGAGCAGGGCAATCAGCCCCAGCATTTT.

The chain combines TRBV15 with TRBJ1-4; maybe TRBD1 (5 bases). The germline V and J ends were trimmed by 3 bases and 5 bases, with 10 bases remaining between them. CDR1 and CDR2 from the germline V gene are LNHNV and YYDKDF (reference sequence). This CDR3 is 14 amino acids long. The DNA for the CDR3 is TGTGCCACCAGCAGGTCAAACAGGAATGAAAAACTGTTTTTT. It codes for CATSRSNRNEKLFF.

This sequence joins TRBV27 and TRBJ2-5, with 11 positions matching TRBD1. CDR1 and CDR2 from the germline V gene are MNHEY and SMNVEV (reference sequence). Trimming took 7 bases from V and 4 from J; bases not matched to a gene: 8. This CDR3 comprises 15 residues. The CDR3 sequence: CASTKRGTGGETQYF. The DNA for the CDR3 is TGTGCCAGCACCAAAAGAGGGACAGGGGGAGAGACCCAGTACTTC.

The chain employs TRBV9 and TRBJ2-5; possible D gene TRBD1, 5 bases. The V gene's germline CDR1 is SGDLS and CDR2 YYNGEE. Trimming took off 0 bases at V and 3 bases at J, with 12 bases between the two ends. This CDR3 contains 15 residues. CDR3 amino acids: CASSVETVGKETQYF. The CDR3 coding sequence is TGTGCCAGCAGCGTAGAGACAGTTGGGAAAGAGACCCAGTACTTC. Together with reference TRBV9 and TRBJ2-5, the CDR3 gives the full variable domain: DSGVTQTPKHLITATGQRVTLRCSPRSGDLSVYWYQQSLDQGLQFLIQYYNGEERAKGNILERFSAQQFPDLHSELNLSSLELGDSALYFCASSVETVGKETQYFGPGTRLLVL.

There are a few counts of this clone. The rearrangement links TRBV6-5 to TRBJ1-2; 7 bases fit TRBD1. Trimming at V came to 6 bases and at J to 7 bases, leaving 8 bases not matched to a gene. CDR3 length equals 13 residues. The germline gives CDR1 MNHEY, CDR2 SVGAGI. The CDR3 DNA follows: TGTGCCAGCAGACAAACAGGGGTTGTTGGCTACACCTTC. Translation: CASRQTGVVGYTF.

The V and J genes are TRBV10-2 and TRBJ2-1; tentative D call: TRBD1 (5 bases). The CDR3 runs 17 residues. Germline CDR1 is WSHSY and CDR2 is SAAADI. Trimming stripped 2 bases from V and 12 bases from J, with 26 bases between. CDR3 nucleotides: TGCGCCAGCAGTGAGACGGGCCGAAGCCCGACAGACAGAAGGCAGTTCTTC. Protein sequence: CASSETGRSPTDRRQFF.

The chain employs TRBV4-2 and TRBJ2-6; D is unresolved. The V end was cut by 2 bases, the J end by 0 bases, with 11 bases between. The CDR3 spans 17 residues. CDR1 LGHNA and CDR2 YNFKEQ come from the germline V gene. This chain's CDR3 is CASSQLPGYSGANVLTF. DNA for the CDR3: TGTGCCAGCAGCCAACTACCGGGTTACTCTGGGGCCAACGTCCTGACTTTC.